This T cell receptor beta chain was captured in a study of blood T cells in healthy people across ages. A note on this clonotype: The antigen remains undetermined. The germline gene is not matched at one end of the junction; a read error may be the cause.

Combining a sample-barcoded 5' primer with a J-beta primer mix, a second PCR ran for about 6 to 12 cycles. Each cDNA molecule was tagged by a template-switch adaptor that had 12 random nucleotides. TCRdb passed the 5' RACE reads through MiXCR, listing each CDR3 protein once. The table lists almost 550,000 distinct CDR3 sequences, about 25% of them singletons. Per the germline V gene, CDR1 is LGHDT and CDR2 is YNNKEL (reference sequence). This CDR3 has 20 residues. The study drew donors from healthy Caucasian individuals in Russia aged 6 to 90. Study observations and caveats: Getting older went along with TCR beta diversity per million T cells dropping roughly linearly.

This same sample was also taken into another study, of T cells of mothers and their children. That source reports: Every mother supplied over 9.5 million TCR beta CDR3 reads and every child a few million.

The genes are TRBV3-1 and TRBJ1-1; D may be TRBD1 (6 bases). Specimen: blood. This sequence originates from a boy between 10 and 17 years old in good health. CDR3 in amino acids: CANSQDPQNERGHRNTEAFF. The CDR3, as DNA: TGTGCCAACAGCCAAGACCCTCAAAACGAGAGGGGACATCGGAACACTGAAGCTTTCTTT.